These T cell receptor beta chains were read from a single sample in a study of T-cell reconstitution after alpha-beta-depleted transplantation in children. TCRdb re-derived calls from the PCR reads in MiXCR, one entry per CDR3 protein. The sample includes about 400,000 distinct CDR3 sequences, 13% of them seen just once. The sequenced sample was PBMCs, obtained from the stem cell graft. Receptors were obtained from a human donor who donated a stem cell graft to a child with Fanconi anemia. CDR3s include the opening cysteine and the closing phenylalanine or tryptophan. The D gene is left open where the match is weak. Some rows have no size entry. The others give once, few or many, or a class for an expanded clone.

D: TRBD2
V: TRBV7-7
size: -
J: TRBJ2-1
CDR3: CASSISGGNEQFF
DNA: TGTGCTAGCAGCATTAGCGGGGGAAATGAGCAGTTCTTC

D: TRBD2
V: TRBV9
size: few
J: TRBJ2-3
CDR3: CASTSTGTRGDTQYF
DNA: TGTGCCAGCACCTCGACCGGGACTAGGGGAGATACGCAGTATTTT

D: -
V: TRBV7-2
size: -
J: TRBJ2-3
CDR3: CASSLAAGAFTDTQYF
DNA: TGTGCCAGCAGCTTAGCGGCGGGGGCCTTCACAGATACGCAGTATTTT

D: -
V: TRBV6-2/TRBV6-3
size: few
J: TRBJ1-1
CDR3: CASSYGELDTEAFF
DNA: TGTGCCAGCAGTTACGGTGAGCTCGACACTGAAGCTTTCTTT

D: TRBD1
V: TRBV29-1
size: many
J: TRBJ1-1
CDR3: CSSRQGRNTEAFF
DNA: TGCAGCTCAAGACAGGGGCGGAACACTGAAGCTTTCTTT

D: -
V: TRBV3-1
size: many
J: TRBJ2-1
CDR3: CASSQDLSGSFRFF
DNA: TGTGCCAGCAGCCAAGATCTTTCAGGGAGTTTTCGGTTCTTC

D: -
V: TRBV4-2
size: -
J: TRBJ2-5
CDR3: CASSQLLGGAETQYF
DNA: TGTGCCAGCAGCCAACTACTAGGAGGTGCAGAGACCCAGTACTTC

D: -
V: TRBV9
size: -
J: TRBJ2-1
CDR3: CACCHLPGLSEGGYNEQFF
DNA: TGTGCCTGCTGCCATCTCCCGGGGCTGAGTGAGGGGGGCTACAATGAGCAGTTCTTC

D: TRBD1
V: TRBV5-1
size: -
J: TRBJ2-3
CDR3: CASSSDRGLLDTQYF
DNA: TGCGCCAGCAGCTCGGACAGGGGCCTATTAGATACGCAGTATTTT

D: -
V: TRBV12-3/TRBV12-4
size: -
J: TRBJ1-3
CDR3: CATGTAYSGNTIYF
DNA: TGTGCCACCGGGACCGCGTACTCTGGAAACACCATATATTTT

D: TRBD1
V: TRBV12-3/TRBV12-4
size: many
J: TRBJ1-5
CDR3: CASSGNRGSQPQHF
DNA: TGTGCCAGCAGCGGAAACAGGGGGAGTCAGCCCCAGCATTTT

D: TRBD2
V: TRBV20-1
size: many
J: TRBJ2-3
CDR3: CSATSGTGADTQYF
DNA: TGCAGTGCTACTAGCGGCACGGGCGCAGATACGCAGTATTTT

D: -
V: TRBV15
size: many
J: TRBJ2-7
CDR3: CATSRDLGSTYEQYF
DNA: TGTGCCACCAGCAGAGATCTGGGATCGACCTACGAGCAGTACTTC

D: -
V: TRBV6-5
size: few
J: TRBJ2-7
CDR3: CASSDRSYEQYF
DNA: TGTGCCAGCAGTGACAGGTCTTACGAGCAGTACTTC

D: -
V: TRBV29-1
size: -
J: TRBJ2-1
CDR3: CSVGRDAHNEQFF
DNA: TGCAGCGTTGGAAGGGACGCCCACAATGAGCAGTTCTTC

D: -
V: TRBV27
size: many
J: TRBJ1-6
CDR3: CASSLVGSPLHF
DNA: TGTGCCAGCAGTTTAGTAGGTTCACCCCTCCACTTT

D: TRBD1
V: TRBV25-1
size: few
J: TRBJ1-5
CDR3: CASSATGFNQPQHF
DNA: TGTGCCAGCAGTGCGACAGGGTTTAATCAGCCCCAGCATTTT

D: -
V: TRBV27
size: -
J: TRBJ2-2
CDR3: CASSLSSGLSPGELFF
DNA: TGTGCCAGCAGTTTATCCTCGGGACTCTCCCCCGGGGAGCTGTTTTTT